This T cell receptor (beta chain) was profiled in a study of blood T cell repertoires in COVID-19. The CDR3 is 15 amino acids. V shed 6 bases and J 2 bases; nucleotides not matched to a gene: 6. Germline lookup yields CDR1 MNHEY and CDR2 SVGAGI. Original methodology: How many nucleated cells were present was estimated from reference gene primer amplification. Assay used: immunoSEQ multiplex PCR; TCRdb lists only in-frame clones, some missing. V and J calls and clone size are as listed in that table; D and trimming were resolved from the DNA. The repertoire holds more than 110,000 clones, with about 87% as singletons.

The sample was peripheral blood. This TCR derives from a human donor in a cohort sampled during active COVID-19. This chain links TRBV6-5 with TRBJ2-2; 7 bases fit TRBD1. The CDR3 nucleotides are TGTGCCAGCAGCACAGGGGTGGGTAACACCGGGGAGCTGTTTTTT. Translating it yields CASSTGVGNTGELFF.